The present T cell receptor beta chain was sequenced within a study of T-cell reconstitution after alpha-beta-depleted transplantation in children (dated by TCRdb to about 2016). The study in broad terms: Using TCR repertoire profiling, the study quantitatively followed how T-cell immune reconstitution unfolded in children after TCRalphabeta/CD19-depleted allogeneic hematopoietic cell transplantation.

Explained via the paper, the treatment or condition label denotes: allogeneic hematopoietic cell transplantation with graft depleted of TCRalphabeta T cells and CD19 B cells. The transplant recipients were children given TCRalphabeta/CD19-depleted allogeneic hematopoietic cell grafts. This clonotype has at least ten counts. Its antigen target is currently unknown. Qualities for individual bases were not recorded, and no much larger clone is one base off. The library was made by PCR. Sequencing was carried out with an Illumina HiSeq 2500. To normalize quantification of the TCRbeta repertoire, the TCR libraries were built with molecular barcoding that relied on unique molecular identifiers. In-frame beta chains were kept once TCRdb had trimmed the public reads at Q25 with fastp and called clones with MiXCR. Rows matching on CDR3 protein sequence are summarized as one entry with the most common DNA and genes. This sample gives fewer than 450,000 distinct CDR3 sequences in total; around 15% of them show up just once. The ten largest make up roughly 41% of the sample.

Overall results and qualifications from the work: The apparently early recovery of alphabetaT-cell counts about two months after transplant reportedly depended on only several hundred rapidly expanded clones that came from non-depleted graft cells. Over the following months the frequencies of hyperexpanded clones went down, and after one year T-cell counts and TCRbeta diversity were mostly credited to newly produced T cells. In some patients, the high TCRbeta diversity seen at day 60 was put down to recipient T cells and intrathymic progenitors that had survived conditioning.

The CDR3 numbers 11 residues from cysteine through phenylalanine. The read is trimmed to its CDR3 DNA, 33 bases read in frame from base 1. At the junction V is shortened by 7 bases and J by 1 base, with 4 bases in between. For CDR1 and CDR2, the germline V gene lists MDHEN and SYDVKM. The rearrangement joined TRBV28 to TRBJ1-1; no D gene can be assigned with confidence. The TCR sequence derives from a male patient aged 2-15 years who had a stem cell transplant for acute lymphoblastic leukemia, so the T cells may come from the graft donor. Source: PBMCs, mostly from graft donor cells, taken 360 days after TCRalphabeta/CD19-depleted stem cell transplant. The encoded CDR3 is CASIWNTEAFF. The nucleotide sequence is TGTGCCAGCATTTGGAACACTGAAGCTTTCTTT.